The TCR beta chain described here comes from a study of blood T cell repertoires in COVID-19. Sequencing used immunoSEQ multiplex PCR; TCRdb keeps in-frame clones, though not all of them. The repertoire consists of hundreds of thousands of clones, with more than 85% occurring once and the leading ten covering roughly 4.8%. The V end lost 2 bases, the J end lost 4 bases, and 12 bases lay between the germline ends. CDR1 and CDR2 (germline): MNHEY, SVGAGI. The CDR3 is 14 residues long. The receptor was derived from a man aged 35 to 55 with acute or convalescent COVID-19. This rearrangement joins TRBV6-5 to TRBJ2-7; TRBD1 is a possible D gene (5 bases). Sequenced material: peripheral blood. In nucleotides, the CDR3 is TGTGCCAGCAGTTACGGGCAGGGAACGTACGAGCAGTACTTC. It yields the protein CASSYGQGTYEQYF.